These T cell receptor beta chains were read from a single sample in a study of T-cell reconstitution after alpha-beta-depleted transplantation in children. TCRdb called the PCR reads again in MiXCR, with one record for every CDR3 protein. In the table there are about 98,000 distinct CDR3 sequences, 4.5% to 7.5% of which are singletons. Sample: PBMCs, mostly from graft donor cells, taken 60 days after TCRalphabeta/CD19-depleted stem cell transplant. Receptor source: a female patient aged 2-9 years who had a stem cell transplant for Fanconi anemia, so the T cells may come from the graft donor. Each CDR3 is given with its conserved first and last residue. D genes are given only for firm matches. Expanded clones get a size class; other rows say once, few or many, or leave the size out.

v_call,cdr3_length,d_call,j_call,clone_size,cdr3_aa,cdr3_nt
TRBV29-1,13,-,TRBJ2-5,many,CSVEGNGGETQYF,TGCAGCGTTGAAGGGAACGGTGGGGAGACCCAGTACTTC
TRBV29-1,17,TRBD2,TRBJ2-7,many,CSVLGLAGEWVGYEQYF,TGCAGCGTTTTGGGACTAGCGGGAGAGTGGGTAGGGTACGAGCAGTACTTC
TRBV4-2,14,-,TRBJ2-5,many,CASSQDLLGRTQYF,TGTGCCAGCAGCCAAGATTTGCTAGGTCGGACCCAGTACTTC
TRBV12-3/TRBV12-4,11,-,TRBJ2-1,many,CASSSDNEQFF,TGTGCCAGCAGTTCGGACAATGAGCAGTTCTTC
TRBV28,13,-,TRBJ2-7,many,CASSLGTAYEQYF,TGTGCCAGCAGTTTAGGCACCGCCTACGAGCAGTACTTC
TRBV24-1,16,-,TRBJ2-2,many,CATSAPLGSEAGELFF,TGTGCCACCAGTGCCCCACTAGGTTCCGAGGCCGGGGAGCTGTTTTTT
TRBV7-2,16,-,TRBJ2-7,-,CASSRLLAGGAYEQYF,TGTGCCAGCAGCCGCCTTTTGGCAGGGGGGGCCTACGAGCAGTACTTC
TRBV2,16,TRBD2,TRBJ2-1,many,CASSEFALAGGNEQFF,TGTGCCAGCAGTGAATTCGCCCTAGCGGGAGGCAATGAGCAGTTCTTC
TRBV6-5,13,-,TRBJ1-1,few,CASSPSTYTEAFF,TGTGCCAGCAGTCCCTCGACGTACACTGAAGCTTTCTTT
TRBV28,14,-,TRBJ1-3,many,CASLPGHLGNTIYF,TGTGCCAGCCTCCCGGGACACCTCGGAAACACCATATATTTT
TRBV14,13,TRBD1,TRBJ2-1,many,CASSRNTGVEQFF,TGTGCCAGCAGCCGTAATACAGGGGTAGAGCAGTTCTTC
TRBV7-2,14,-,TRBJ2-5,-,CASSFGGRKETQYF,TGTGCCAGCAGCTTCGGGGGAAGAAAAGAGACCCAGTACTTC
TRBV5-4,13,-,TRBJ2-3,many,CASSLPGLNTQYF,TGTGCCAGCAGCTTACCGGGACTGAATACGCAGTATTTT
TRBV5-1,16,-,TRBJ1-1,many,CASSLGGQLMNTEAFF,TGCGCCAGCAGCTTGGGTGGACAACTCATGAACACTGAAGCTTTCTTT
TRBV2,16,-,TRBJ2-2,many,CASTEGRLALTGELFF,TGTGCCAGCACAGAGGGTAGGCTAGCGCTCACCGGGGAGCTGTTTTTT
TRBV10-3,14,-,TRBJ2-7,-,CAIGLPGLPYEQYF,TGTGCCATCGGGTTGCCAGGGCTTCCCTACGAGCAGTACTTC
TRBV5-1,18,TRBD1,TRBJ2-7,-,CASSLAPGQGAKSLEQYF,TGCGCCAGCAGCTTGGCTCCGGGACAGGGGGCGAAGTCCCTCGAGCAGTACTTC
TRBV10-3,11,-,TRBJ2-3,many,CAIRGANTQYF,TGTGCCATCAGGGGGGCCAATACGCAGTATTTT
TRBV12-3/TRBV12-4,12,-,TRBJ1-2,many,CASSLQGYGYTF,TGTGCCAGCAGTTTACAGGGGTATGGCTACACCTTC
TRBV29-1,13,TRBD1,TRBJ1-2,many,CSVGPDRAGGYTF,TGCAGCGTTGGCCCGGACAGGGCGGGTGGCTACACCTTC
TRBV29-1,13,-,TRBJ2-7,many,CSVETGTDYEQYF,TGCAGCGTTGAAACAGGGACTGACTACGAGCAGTACTTC
TRBV29-1,13,-,TRBJ1-1,-,CSVLGGLSTEAFF,TGCAGCGTTTTAGGGGGTTTGAGTACTGAAGCTTTCTTT
TRBV29-1,11,-,TRBJ2-3,many,CSVRLVDTQYF,TGCAGCGTTCGCTTGGTTGATACGCAGTATTTT